This is a list of T cell receptor beta chains from one sample in a study of beta chain features in type 1 diabetes. Some clones are missing from TCRdb's copy, which holds only in-frame ones; the method was immunoSEQ multiplex PCR. The sample yields approximately 600,000 clones, roughly an eighth seen once. Sample: naive CD4+ T cells from blood. The source of these receptors is a man aged 25 to 45 with type 1 diabetes. Both conserved end residues are part of each CDR3.

V	length	J	CDR3
TRBV4-3	13	TRBJ2-1	CASSLGGGGEQFF
TRBV5-6	17	TRBJ2-1	CASSLVGTSTSYNEQFF
TRBV29-1	10	TRBJ2-3	CSVGQDTQYF
TRBV9	15	TRBJ1-2	CASSVQGRANYGYTF
TRBV7-9	14	TRBJ2-7	CASSPAGVGFEQYF
TRBV29-1	12	TRBJ2-1	CSVGGSWNEQFF
TRBV5-6	13	TRBJ1-1	CASRFGAIAEAFF
TRBV4-1	15	TRBJ1-6	CASRPTGTLRSPLHF
TRBV5-1	14	TRBJ2-1	CASSFNVPDYEQFF
TRBV5-1	15	TRBJ2-5	CASSSPSGLQETQYF
TRBV9	12	TRBJ2-2	CASSPSDGELFF
TRBV5-6	15	TRBJ1-4	CASSLRGQGNEKLFF
TRBV14	16	TRBJ2-6	CASSPAPRSGANVLTF
TRBV27	16	TRBJ2-7	CASSLSALAATYEQYF
TRBV7-2	15	TRBJ2-5	CASSFQQGASETQYF
TRBV18	13	TRBJ2-5	CASSPDRAETQYF
TRBV6-5	15	TRBJ1-3	CASSSPGSKGNTIYF
TRBV7-2	14	TRBJ1-5	CASSFGTSNQPQHF